Listed below are T cell receptor beta chains from one sample, sequenced in a study of blood T cell repertoires in COVID-19. Sequencing was performed with immunoSEQ multiplex PCR; in TCRdb, only in-frame clones are kept and a portion is missing. The sample lists about 42,000 clones, roughly 76% seen once, with about 8.7% in the top ten. Sequenced: peripheral blood. The receptors originated from a man aged 70 or older with active or convalescent COVID-19. Both conserved end residues are part of each CDR3. Fields, in order: J gene, V gene, clone size, D gene, CDR3 DNA, CDR3 protein. The D gene is left open where the match is weak. Where a row states a size, it is once, few, many or the class of an expanded clone; other rows omit it.

>TRBJ1-6|TRBV7-2|-|-
TGTGCCAGCAGCTTGCCCGGGGGGACGAGCTCCTATAATTCACCCCTCCACTTT
CASSLPGGTSSYNSPLHF
>TRBJ1-2|TRBV28|-|TRBD1
TGTGCCAGCCAAACGGGACAGGGCGACTATGGCTACACCTTC
CASQTGQGDYGYTF
>TRBJ2-7|TRBV21-1|-|-
TGTGCCAGCAGCAAAAACGGATCGAATTACGGGTATACTAAAGAGGACGAGCAGTACTTC
CASSKNGSNYGYTKEDEQYF
>TRBJ1-5|TRBV19|-|-
TGTGCCAGTAGTATTAAGCAGGACAATCAGCCCCAGCATTTT
CASSIKQDNQPQHF
>TRBJ1-2|TRBV15|-|TRBD1
TGTGCCACCAGCAGTAGCTACCAGGGGGAAGGCTACACCTTC
CATSSSYQGEGYTF
>TRBJ1-4|TRBV4-1|few|TRBD1
TGCGCCAGCAGCCTCAGACCTACAGGGGGGAATGAAAAACTGTTTTTT
CASSLRPTGGNEKLFF
>TRBJ2-7|TRBV7-6|-|TRBD2
TGTGCCAGCAGCTTAGCGGGGGGGGGCTACGAGCAGTACTTC
CASSLAGGGYEQYF
>TRBJ1-1|TRBV7-6|-|-
TGTGCCAGCAGTGCCGGGGGGGCAGGGCGGAAGAACACTGAAGCTTTCTTT
CASSAGGAGRKNTEAFF
>TRBJ2-5|TRBV24-1|-|TRBD2
TGTGCCGTGGGACTACCGGGCCCCCAAGAGACCCAGTACTTC
CAVGLPGPQETQYF
>TRBJ2-7|TRBV4-1|once|TRBD1
TGCGCCAGCAGCAACGGACAGGGCCTCTACGAGCAGTACTTC
CASSNGQGLYEQYF
>TRBJ1-1|TRBV12-3/TRBV12-4|once|-
TGTGCCAGCAGTCGCCAGGGTTCGGAAACTTTCTTT
CASSRQGSETFF
>TRBJ2-3|TRBV3-1/TRBV3-2|once|-
TGTGCCAGCAGCCAAGACTTTTCCACGCAGTATTTT
CASSQDFSTQYF
>TRBJ1-4|TRBV2|-|-
TGTGCCAGCAGTGTAGGAGGAGACAGGAATGAAAAACTGTTTTTT
CASSVGGDRNEKLFF
>TRBJ2-1|TRBV7-9|-|TRBD2
TGTGCCAGCAGCTCCAAAAACAGACTAGCGGGGGTCAATGAGCAGTTCTTC
CASSSKNRLAGVNEQFF
>TRBJ2-7|TRBV11-1|-|-
TGTGCCAGCAGCTTAGGTACAGGGTTCGAGCAGTACTTC
CASSLGTGFEQYF
>TRBJ1-2|TRBV6-6|once|-
TGTGCCAGCAGCCGCCAGATGGAGTGGGTGAGCTACACCTTC
CASSRQMEWVSYTF
>TRBJ2-3|TRBV7-6|-|-
TGTGCCAGCAGCTCTCGGGTCACAGATACGCAGTATTTT
CASSSRVTDTQYF
>TRBJ2-2|TRBV5-1|-|-
TGCGCCAGCAGCTATATGACGGTAGAGGCCGGGGAGCTGTTTTTT
CASSYMTVEAGELFF
>TRBJ1-6|TRBV7-9|-|TRBD1
TGTGCCAGCAGCATCGGACAGGGTACCTCACCCCTCCACTTT
CASSIGQGTSPLHF
>TRBJ1-1|TRBV25-1|-|-
TGTGCCAGCAGGTATAACAGTGAAGCTTTCTTT
CASRYNSEAFF
>TRBJ2-1|TRBV28|-|TRBD2
TGTGCCAGCAGCTCCGGGTCTAGCGGGGGGGCTGATGAGCAGTTCTTC
CASSSGSSGGADEQFF
>TRBJ2-7|TRBV27|medium-sized|-
TGTGCCAGCAGTTTAATGGCCTCCGGGGAGCAGTACTTC
CASSLMASGEQYF
>TRBJ1-2|TRBV6-1|few|-
TGTGCCAGCAGTGAGGCGGACTATGGCTACACCTTC
CASSEADYGYTF
>TRBJ2-7|TRBV28|few|TRBD2
TGTGCCAGCAAAATCGGGGGGGAAACGACCTACGAGCAGTACTTC
CASKIGGETTYEQYF
>TRBJ2-7|TRBV19|-|TRBD1
TGTGCCAGTTATAGAGGGACAGGAGTTTTCGAGCAGTACTTC
CASYRGTGVFEQYF
>TRBJ2-2|TRBV9|few|-
TGTGCCAGTCGATCGGACAGTTCGAACACCGGGGAGCTGTTTTTT
CASRSDSSNTGELFF
>TRBJ1-2|TRBV14|-|TRBD1
TGTGCCAGCAGCCCCATACAGGGGTATCGAGGCTACACCTTC
CASSPIQGYRGYTF
>TRBJ1-1|TRBV4-2|-|TRBD1
TGTGCCAGCAGCTACAAAGGCCAGGGGGCCTTCACTGAAGCTTTCTTT
CASSYKGQGAFTEAFF
>TRBJ1-1|TRBV6-5|once|-
TGTGCCAGCAGGGCGCGAGGCGGGAACACTGAAGCTTTCTTT
CASRARGGNTEAFF
>TRBJ2-1|TRBV18|-|TRBD1
TGTGCCAGCTCACCACCGTCCGGACAGGGGGCCAATGAGCAGTTCTTC
CASSPPSGQGANEQFF
>TRBJ1-3|TRBV9|-|-
TGTGCCAGCAGCGTAGTTCCGGTTAGCGCTGGAAACACCATATATTTT
CASSVVPVSAGNTIYF
>TRBJ2-3|TRBV19|once|TRBD2
TGTGCCAGTAGTATGGCGGGGGACACAGATACGCAGTATTTT
CASSMAGDTDTQYF
>TRBJ2-3|TRBV11-1|-|TRBD2
TGTGCCAGCAGCTTAGGCAGCGGGGGCGCAGATACGCAGTATTTT
CASSLGSGGADTQYF
>TRBJ1-1|TRBV11-3|few|-
TGTGCCAGCAGCTTAGCACAGGGCGCGAGCGGCACTGAAGCTTTCTTT
CASSLAQGASGTEAFF
>TRBJ2-2|TRBV10-1|-|-
TGCGCCAGCGGCACAGAAGTAACCGGGGAGCTGTTTTTT
CASGTEVTGELFF
>TRBJ1-6|TRBV30|-|TRBD1
TGTGCCGGGCGCAGGGGGCAAAATAATTCACCCCTCCACTTT
CAGRRGQNNSPLHF
>TRBJ2-2|TRBV4-1|many|TRBD2
TGCGCCAGCAGCCAAGGGGGACTAGCGGGGCTCACCGGGGAGCTGTTTTTT
CASSQGGLAGLTGELFF
>TRBJ2-3|TRBV28|-|TRBD2
TGTGCCAGCAGCTTTGCGGGGGGTCGGGCAGATACGCAGTATTTT
CASSFAGGRADTQYF